This TCR beta chain is from a study of blood T cell repertoires in COVID-19 (dated by TCRdb to the early 2020s). For the study in its entirety: Samples covering the acute and convalescent phases of COVID-19 were provided by collaborators in the United States, Italy and Spain. Sample metadata almost always included a de-identified subject ID, COVID-19 status, age in years and sex. The samples were drawn from two sources: the first 160 participants of the ongoing ImmuneRACE study, and approximately 1,300 subjects contributed by 6 global collaborators. The repertoires were released in a freely available public database meant as a resource for research on the immune response to SARS-CoV-2. The dataset comprised deeply sampled blood TCRbeta repertoires from subjects exposed to, actively infected with, or recovered from COVID-19. The prospective study material was composed of cDNA or gDNA derived from T cells, B-cell-depleted T cells, or PBMCs. HLA class I and class II types, where available, came from metadata supplied by the sample provider rather than from assay-based typing.

The research as a whole found: The amount of clinical and demographic metadata varied by source and participant and was provided uncurated.

The collaborating institutions used their own protocols to collect whole blood in K2EDTA tubes. Collaborator samples were shipped for TCRbeta analysis as frozen whole blood, isolated PBMCs, or DNA extracted from either sample type. A word on this clone: This clone's antigen is unknown. Per-nucleotide qualities are absent, and no much larger clonotype sits a single base away. This CDR3 is also generated by other DNA sequences in the sample.

The germline V gene encodes CDR1 MNHEY and CDR2 SVGAGI. V and J are truncated by 5 bases and 5 bases respectively, leaving an intervening sequence of 6 bases. The CDR3 sequence holds 11 residues, the cysteine and phenylalanine included. The kept DNA is CDR3 alone, 33 bases in frame from the first base. TCRbeta CDR3 regions were amplified from genomic DNA by means of the immunoSEQ Assay, a bias-controlled multiplex PCR. In the original analysis: The number of nucleated cells in each sample was estimated from the amplification of reference gene primers within the assay. To quantify the absolute abundance of each unique TCRbeta CDR3 rearrangement, sequence reads were collapsed and filtered. For each sample, productive Simpson clonality was calculated as the square root of Simpson's diversity index across productive rearrangements. Sourced from immuneACCESS, this table was stored by TCRdb with only in-frame sequences that have V and J called. A share of the clones is absent; for the studies checked, an unresolved V gene accounts for under half, and the remainder has no known explanation. Clone size and V and J calls were adopted from that table, with D and trimming inferred from the DNA. A total of about 74,000 clones appear in this sample, approximately 88% of them only once. 6% to 7.5% of the sample lies in the top ten.

This chain joins TRBV6-5 to TRBJ2-5, with the D segment identity uncertain. Sequenced: peripheral blood. This TCR was sampled from a woman aged 80 or over with acute or convalescent COVID-19. For the CDR3, the sequence is CASSTGETQYF. The sequenced DNA: TGTGCCAGCAGTACCGGGGAGACCCAGTACTTC.